A single sample gave rise to the 25 T cell receptor beta chains below, sequenced in a study of cytomegalovirus exposure and HLA in healthy donors. With 60 Vbeta and 13 Jbeta primers, the PCR was carried out. Sequencing was performed with immunoSEQ multiplex PCR; in TCRdb, only in-frame clones are kept and a portion is missing. The sample has under 200,000 clones, roughly 79% seen once; the top ten hold about 1.3%. Sequencing was carried out using PBMCs. The receptors here all came from a man younger than 45 in good health and CMV-seronegative.

The chain uses TRBV2 and TRBJ2-7, with 9 bases that match TRBD1. Germline CDR1 and CDR2: SNHLY and FYNNEI. V trimming: 5 bases; J trimming: 9 bases; junction bases outside the gene matches: 11. The CDR3 sequence is 14 residues long. The CDR3 loop is CASSRQGDRTVQYF. The CDR3, as DNA: TGTGCCAGCAGTCGACAGGGGGATAGGACGGTGCAGTACTTC.

J is TRBJ2-3 and V is TRBV6-5; possibly TRBD2 for D (6 bases). V was trimmed by 2 bases and J by 2 bases, leaving 11 bases between them. Germline lookup yields CDR1 MNHEY and CDR2 SVGAGI. The CDR3 runs to 15 residues. The CDR3 is CASSYRAGFTDTQYF. The CDR3 bases are TGTGCCAGCAGTTACAGGGCGGGGTTCACAGATACGCAGTATTTT.

The gene calls are TRBV28 and TRBJ2-4, with a weak D call TRBD1 (5 bases). The CDR3 sequence is 13 residues long. Between the trimmed V and J ends, which lost 5 bases and 4 bases, there was a span of 9 bases. CDR1 and CDR2 from the germline V gene are MDHEN and SYDVKM. The CDR3 DNA reads as TGTGCCAGCAGTGGGGCAGGTAAAAACATTCAGTACTTC. It specifies CASSGAGKNIQYF.

The V gene is TRBV19, the J gene TRBJ2-1; a possible D gene is TRBD2 (6 bases). The germline gives CDR1 LNHDA, CDR2 SQIVND (reference sequence). Trimming shortened V by 11 bases and J by 1 base, and 15 bases separated the two germline ends. CDR3 length: 14 residues. The CDR3 sequence: CASGTGGSYNEQFF. CDR3 DNA sequence: TGTGCCTCGGGGACTGGGGGATCCTACAATGAGCAGTTCTTC.

The chain carries TRBV6-6 and TRBJ1-1; D is ambiguous. Germline V gene lookup returns CDR1 MNHNY and CDR2 SVGAGI (reference sequence). V lost 6 bases, J lost 4 bases, and 12 bases lay in between. The CDR3 length is 13 residues. DNA of the CDR3: TGTGCCAGCAGCCAGGCGGGAGGCACTGAAGCTTTCTTT. Translation gives CASSQAGGTEAFF.

The CDR3: CASILSISLGGLEQFF. The CDR3 coding sequence is TGTGCCAGCATTCTCTCTATTTCGTTGGGGGGGCTTGAGCAGTTCTTC. The chain employs TRBV2 and TRBJ2-1; TRBD2 is a possible D gene (7 bases). This CDR3 comprises 16 residues. The V gene's germline CDR1 is SNHLY and CDR2 FYNNEI. The V end was cut by 7 bases, the J end by 9 bases, with 25 bases between. Supplemented by reference TRBV2 and TRBJ2-1, the full variable domain reads EPEVTQTPSHQVTQMGQEVILRCVPISNHLYFYWYRQILGQKVEFLVSFYNNEISEKSEIFDDQFSVERPDGSNFTLKIRSTKLEDSAMYFCASILSISLGGLEQFFGPGTRLTVL.

V usage is TRBV27 and J usage is TRBJ2-7; no clear D gene. The germline gives CDR1 MNHEY, CDR2 SMNVEV (reference sequence). CDR3 length equals 13 residues. Between the trimmed V and J ends, which lost 2 bases and 3 bases, there was a span of 8 bases. The CDR3 spells CASSLTQDYEQYF. The CDR3 nucleotides are TGTGCCAGCAGTTTAACCCAGGACTACGAGCAGTACTTC.

The rearrangement uses TRBV5-6 and TRBJ1-6; possibly TRBD1 for D (6 bases). The V end lost 0 bases, the J end lost 7 bases, and 17 bases lay between the germline ends. The CDR3 length is 17 residues. Germline CDR1 SGHDT, CDR2 YYEEEE. The CDR3 protein is CASSLGFSGAENSPLHF. CDR3 nucleotide sequence: TGTGCCAGCAGCTTGGGTTTTTCAGGGGCTGAAAATTCACCCCTCCACTTT.

The CDR3 reads CASSWIVLRRGAGELFF. The CDR3 bases are TGTGCCAGCAGCTGGATTGTCCTTCGGAGGGGAGCCGGGGAGCTGTTTTTT. The V and J genes are TRBV11-2 and TRBJ2-2, with a weak D call TRBD2 (6 bases). The CDR3 totals 17 residues. Trimming left V 4 bases short and J 6 bases short, with 21 bases between. The germline V gene encodes CDR1 SGHAT and CDR2 FQNNGV.

This clone occurred a few times. The V gene is TRBV7-3, the J gene TRBJ1-2; maybe TRBD1 (5 bases). The length of the CDR3 is 14 residues. The V end was cut by 5 bases, the J end by 6 bases, with 16 bases between. Germline-derived CDR1 and CDR2 are SGHTA and FQGTGA. The DNA of the CDR3 is TGTGCCAGCAGCCGAGACAGCTCCATGGATGGCTACACCTTC. This sequence encodes CASSRDSSMDGYTF. Based on the CDR3 plus reference TRBV7-3 and TRBJ1-2, the full variable domain is GAGVSQTPSNKVTEKGKYVELRCDPISGHTALYWYRQSLGQGPEFLIYFQGTGAADDSGLPNDRFFAVRPEGSVSTLKIQRTERGDSAVYLCASSRDSSMDGYTFGSGTRLTVV.

The chain combines TRBV6-5 with TRBJ2-7; 8 nucleotides match TRBD1. The CDR3 length is 15 residues. Germline lookup yields CDR1 MNHEY and CDR2 SVGAGI. Trimming took 5 bases from V and 2 from J; bases not matched to a gene: 8. The CDR3 protein is CASSRPGQEAYEQYF. The CDR3 coding sequence is TGTGCCAGCAGTCGTCCGGGACAGGAAGCCTACGAGCAGTACTTC.

This clone was detected once. The genes are TRBV30 and TRBJ2-7, with TRBD2 matching over 14 bases. Germline values: CDR1 GTSNPN, CDR2 SVGIG (reference sequence). The CDR3 has 15 residues. After removal of 0 bases from V and 4 bases from J, the junction contained 2 bases not matched to a gene. This chain's CDR3 is CAWSVGLAGGYEQYF. The CDR3 bases are TGTGCCTGGAGTGTCGGACTAGCGGGGGGATACGAGCAGTACTTC.

A single count supports this clone. The genes are TRBV10-3 and TRBJ1-1; D uncertain. This CDR3 contains 15 residues. In germline, CDR1 is ENHRY, CDR2 SYGVKD. The germline V and J ends were trimmed by 6 bases and 0 bases, with 14 bases remaining between them. CDR3 loop: CAIRGGYTVNTEAFF. The DNA for the CDR3 is TGTGCCATCAGGGGCGGGTACACTGTGAACACTGAAGCTTTCTTT.

This chain joins TRBV6-6 and TRBJ1-1; possible D gene TRBD1, 5 bases. The V end lost 6 bases, the J end lost 5 bases, and 13 bases lay between the germline ends. CDR3 length equals 13 residues. CDR1 and CDR2 from the germline V gene are MNHNY and SVGAGI (reference sequence). CDR3 loop: CASRDRGETEAFF. The CDR3 DNA is TGTGCCAGCAGGGACCGGGGGGAGACTGAAGCTTTCTTT.

This clone was seen once. The chain carries TRBV4-1 and TRBJ2-7, with a tentative D call TRBD1 (6 bases). Germline CDR1 reads MGHRA; CDR2 reads YSYEKL. Trimming left V 3 bases short and J 2 bases short, with 8 bases between. The CDR3 sequence is 13 residues long. This CDR3 reads CASSHRTAYEQYF. Written as DNA, the CDR3 is TGCGCCAGCAGCCACCGGACAGCCTACGAGCAGTACTTC.

This clone has just one count. The chain joins TRBV5-1 to TRBJ1-3; D remains ambiguous. Trimming pared 5 bases from V and 1 base from J, leaving 13 bases between. The CDR3 consists of 15 residues. From germline, CDR1 is SGHRS and CDR2 YFSETQ. The CDR3 sequence is CASRSYAGSGNTIYF. The CDR3 DNA reads as TGCGCCAGCAGATCGTACGCGGGGTCTGGAAACACCATATATTTT.

The chain links TRBV7-9 to TRBJ1-4; D perhaps matches TRBD1 (5 bases). Trimming pared 0 bases from V and 7 bases from J, leaving 12 bases between. The CDR3 is 15 amino acids. Germline V lookup: CDR1 SEHNR, CDR2 FQNEAQ (reference sequence). CDR3 region: CASSLAGSRGEKLFF. In DNA, the CDR3 is TGTGCCAGCAGCTTAGCAGGGTCTAGGGGTGAAAAACTGTTTTTT.

The CDR3 DNA is TGTGCCAGTTGGACAGGGAACTATGGCTACACCTTC. This translates into CASWTGNYGYTF. The chain is built from TRBV28 and TRBJ1-2, with 8 bases fitting TRBD1. CDR1 and CDR2 from the germline V gene are MDHEN and SYDVKM. The length of the CDR3 is 12 residues. With 9 bases clipped from V and 2 bases from J, the junction kept 2 bases outside the gene matches.

Comment on this clone: An end of the junction differs from the germline gene, which may be a read error. The chain has TRBV7-9 and TRBJ1-1; D is possibly TRBD1 (5 bases). CDR1 SEHNR and CDR2 FQNEAQ come from the germline V gene (reference sequence). The CDR3 is 12 residues long. CDR3 nucleotide sequence: TGTTCCAGCAGCCCCTGGGGGGATGAAGCTTTCTTT. It yields the protein CSSSPWGDEAFF. Combining the CDR3 with reference TRBV7-9 and TRBJ1-1 gives the whole variable domain DTGVSQNPRHKITKRGQNVTFRCDPISEHNRLYWYRQTLGQGPEFLTYFQNEAQLEKSRLLSDRFSAERPKGSFSTLEIQRTEQGDSAMYLCSSSPWGDEAFFGQGTRLTVV.

The V call is TRBV9, the J call TRBJ2-7; a possible D gene is TRBD1 (5 bases). The germline CDR1 and CDR2 sequences are SGDLS and YYNGEE. Trimming shortened V by 2 bases and J by 1 base, and 16 bases separated the two germline ends. The CDR3 runs to 16 residues. The CDR3 bases are TGTGCCAGCAGCGTGGAGCCCGTCAGGGCGTCCTACGAGCAGTACTTC. Translating gives CASSVEPVRASYEQYF. Based on the CDR3 plus reference TRBV9 and TRBJ2-7, the full variable domain is DSGVTQTPKHLITATGQRVTLRCSPRSGDLSVYWYQQSLDQGLQFLIQYYNGEERAKGNILERFSAQQFPDLHSELNLSSLELGDSALYFCASSVEPVRASYEQYFGPGTRLTVT.

The J gene is TRBJ2-3, the V gene TRBV7-2, with D possibly TRBD2 on 7 matching bases. The CDR3 has 16 residues. V was clipped by 4 bases and J by 1 base, with 15 bases between them. Looked up from germline, CDR1 is SGHTA and CDR2 is FQGNSA. The CDR3 loop is CASSSGGGLGTDTQYF. The CDR3 DNA reads TGTGCCAGCAGCTCTGGGGGGGGCCTAGGCACAGATACGCAGTATTTT.

The J gene is TRBJ2-3, the V gene TRBV7-3; TRBD2 matches at 12 bases. The CDR3 runs to 15 residues. With V trimmed by 2 bases and J by 4 bases, 1 base remained unmatched. Germline lookup yields CDR1 SGHTA and CDR2 FQGTGA. CDR3 DNA sequence: TGTGCCAGCAGCTTATCTAGCGGGGGGGCAGATACGCAGTATTTT. Translating it yields CASSLSSGGADTQYF. Using reference TRBV7-3 and TRBJ2-3 for the parts outside the CDR3, the full variable domain is GAGVSQTPSNKVTEKGKYVELRCDPISGHTALYWYRQSLGQGPEFLIYFQGTGAADDSGLPNDRFFAVRPEGSVSTLKIQRTERGDSAVYLCASSLSSGGADTQYFGPGTRLTVL.

CDR3 sequence reads: CASSLFRGSQFF. CDR3 bases: TGTGCCAGCAGTTTATTTAGGGGTTCGCAGTTCTTC. The V gene is TRBV27, the J gene TRBJ2-1, with D possibly matching TRBD1 (5 bases). The ends were cut back, 1 base at V and 12 bases at J, with 10 bases in the middle. Germline loops: CDR1 MNHEY, CDR2 SMNVEV (reference sequence). The CDR3 loop spans 12 amino acids.

The chain carries TRBV13 and TRBJ2-2; D is ambiguous. V lost 2 bases to trimming and J lost 9 bases, with 10 bases between them. There are 13 residues in the CDR3. The germline CDR1 and CDR2 sequences are PRHDT and FYEKMQ (reference sequence). CDR3 sequence reads: CASSLLQLRELFF. The CDR3 nucleotides are TGTGCCAGCAGCTTACTCCAGTTGCGGGAGCTGTTTTTT.

J is TRBJ2-5 and V is TRBV28; 7 bases align to TRBD1. J lost 0 bases, V lost 6 bases, and 13 bases had no gene match. Germline V gene sequence: CDR1 MDHEN, CDR2 SYDVKM. The CDR3 loop spans 17 amino acids. The CDR3 sequence is CASSRPRDSPHQETQYF. In DNA form, the CDR3 reads TGTGCCAGCAGCCGCCCTAGGGACAGCCCACACCAAGAGACCCAGTACTTC.